This entry lists 8 T cell receptor beta chains sequenced from one sample in a study of control samples from healthy donors and cancer patients. The data were produced by immunoSEQ multiplex PCR, yet TCRdb's version contains in-frame clones alone and is incomplete. The sample consists of about 130,000 clones, around nine tenths of them appearing once. The specimen was blood. Receptors were obtained from a man over 45 in good health.

The CDR3 DNA sequence: TGCGCCAGCAGCTACTCCGGGACAGCAAACACTGAAGCTTTCTTT. Its protein is CASSYSGTANTEAFF. This sequence joins TRBV5-1 and TRBJ1-1; 7 nucleotides match TRBD1. Trimming removed 3 bases from V and 2 bases from J; junction bases left unmatched: 7. The germline V gene has CDR1 SGHRS and CDR2 YFSETQ. CDR3 length: 15 residues.

The chain joins TRBV19 to TRBJ2-5; perhaps TRBD2 as D (5 bases). This CDR3 contains 14 residues. V dropped 7 bases and J dropped 4 bases, with 16 bases sitting between them. Germline CDR1 LNHDA, CDR2 SQIVND (reference sequence). The CDR3 bases are TGTGCCAGTACGGCTAGCTGGAGCGGAGAGACCCAGTACTTC. As protein: CASTASWSGETQYF.

The chain carries TRBV2 and TRBJ1-5, with D unresolved. V was clipped by 5 bases and J by 2 bases, with 10 bases between them. Germline CDR1 SNHLY, CDR2 FYNNEI. CDR3 size: 14 residues. DNA of the CDR3: TGTGCCAGCAGTTCGGACGCTGGCAATCAGCCCCAGCATTTT. It encodes CASSSDAGNQPQHF. Full variable domain (missing parts from reference TRBV2 and TRBJ1-5): EPEVTQTPSHQVTQMGQEVILRCVPISNHLYFYWYRQILGQKVEFLVSFYNNEISEKSEIFDDQFSVERPDGSNFTLKIRSTKLEDSAMYFCASSSDAGNQPQHFGDGTRLSIL.

This sequence joins TRBV3-1 (or the pseudogene TRBV3-2) and TRBJ2-7, with D maybe TRBD1 (5 bases). The V gene's germline CDR1 is LGHDT and CDR2 YNNKEL (reference sequence). V gave up 0 bases and J gave up 5 bases, with 11 bases separating them. This CDR3 region has 14 residues. The CDR3 sequence is CASSQDPQGDEQYF. The CDR3 DNA reads as TGTGCCAGCAGCCAAGACCCTCAGGGCGACGAGCAGTACTTC.

The V gene is TRBV24-1, the J gene TRBJ2-1; D might be TRBD1 or TRBD2, each matching 5 bases. CDR1 is KGHDR, CDR2 SFDVKD, per germline. The V and J ends lost 9 bases and 4 bases respectively, with 18 bases between them. This CDR3 is built from 15 residues. The CDR3 reads CATGAQGDLYNEQFF. In DNA form, the CDR3 reads TGTGCCACCGGCGCGCAGGGAGACCTATACAATGAGCAGTTCTTC.

This clone was picked up a small number of times. The CDR3, as DNA: TGCGCCAGCAGCTTTGGACTAGCGGGGAATCGAGAGACCCAGTACTTC. Translation: CASSFGLAGNRETQYF. The chain links TRBV5-1 to TRBJ2-5; 12 nucleotides line up with TRBD2. CDR3 length equals 16 residues. V was pared by 2 bases and J by 4 bases, with 6 bases of the junction left unmatched. Germline CDR1 SGHRS, CDR2 YFSETQ. The full variable domain, its missing parts supplied by reference TRBV5-1 and TRBJ2-5, is KAGVTQTPRYLIKTRGQQVTLSCSPISGHRSVSWYQQTPGQGLQFLFEYFSETQRNKGNFPGRFSGRQFSNSRSEMNVSTLELGDSALYLCASSFGLAGNRETQYFGPGTRLLVL.

The chain joins TRBV30 to TRBJ1-4; D possibly corresponds to TRBD1 (5 bases). This CDR3 is built from 15 residues. With 2 bases removed from V and 6 bases from J, the gap between germline ends came to 16 bases. Per germline, CDR1 GTSNPN and CDR2 SVGIG (reference sequence). This CDR3 is CAWSTGDASDEKLFF. CDR3 sequence (DNA): TGTGCCTGGAGTACCGGGGACGCCAGCGATGAAAAACTGTTTTTT.

The chain combines TRBV10-3 with TRBJ2-7; unclear D gene. Trimming removed 4 bases from V and 2 bases from J, with 12 bases in between. This CDR3 has 14 residues. Germline values: CDR1 ENHRY, CDR2 SYGVKD. This CDR3 is CAISVVGVPYEQYF. Here the CDR3 DNA reads TGTGCCATCAGTGTAGTGGGCGTCCCCTACGAGCAGTACTTC.